This T cell receptor beta chain appears in the sequencing data of a study of beta chain features in type 1 diabetes. This clone was observed a few times. Antigen unknown. Of the isolated RNA, all was reverse transcribed, and so the sequenced material was expressed TCRB transcripts. Naive, central memory and regulatory T cell samples produced a mean of approximately 4 million reads. TCRdb keeps only in-frame clones here, not all; method: immunoSEQ multiplex PCR. The data show 450,000 or so clones, more than 9.5% seen once. CD4+ cells of the naive, central memory, regulatory and stem cell-like memory types were sorted via CD45RO/CCR7/CD25/CD127/CD95/CD27. Study-level points and caveats: Naive, central memory and regulatory TCRB repertoires appeared more similar among patients than healthy donors.

Looked up from germline, CDR1 is ENHRY and CDR2 is SYGVKD. This CDR3 is 14 amino acids long. V was pared by 6 bases and J by 9 bases, with 8 bases of the junction left unmatched. V is TRBV10-3 and J is TRBJ2-1; 10 bases match TRBD1. Sequencing was performed on naive CD4+ T cells from blood. This clonotype was obtained from a woman younger than 30 in good health. The CDR3 loop is CAIRPGQGRAEQFF. CDR3 coding DNA: TGTGCCATCAGACCGGGACAGGGGAGGGCTGAGCAGTTCTTC.